The 21 T cell receptor beta chains in this list originate from one sample, sequenced in a study of control samples from healthy donors and cancer patients. Produced via immunoSEQ multiplex PCR; TCRdb's table is partial and in-frame only. The repertoire holds about 54,000 clones, with around 95% as singletons. Sequencing input: blood. These receptors originate from a young woman in good health.

The rearrangement uses TRBV19 and TRBJ2-1; 11 positions agree with TRBD2. Unmatched junction bases numbered 9, after V lost 4 bases and J lost 10 bases. The CDR3 loop spans 15 amino acids. Germline CDR1 reads LNHDA; CDR2 reads SQIVND (reference sequence). The CDR3 reads CASSNRLAGGGEQFF. In nucleotides, the CDR3 is TGTGCCAGTAGTAATAGGCTAGCGGGGGGCGGGGAGCAGTTCTTC.

The DNA of the CDR3 is TGTGCCAGCTCATCTAGCGGGAGGGCCAAAAGCGAGACCCAGTACTTC. This sequence encodes CASSSSGRAKSETQYF. The chain employs TRBV18 and TRBJ2-5; 12 nucleotides line up with TRBD2. The CDR3 spans 16 residues. Germline values: CDR1 KGHSH, CDR2 LQKENI. The junction had 9 bases not matched to a gene; V was cut back by 5 bases and J by 5 bases.

The chain couples TRBV7-9 to TRBJ2-3; TRBD2 is a possible D gene (6 bases). The CDR3 is 14 amino acids. Trimming cost V 5 bases and J 2 bases, with 11 bases left between them. CDR1 is SEHNR and CDR2 is FQNEAQ in the germline V gene (reference sequence). DNA for the CDR3: TGTGCCAGCAGCGGGGAGCGGGCCACAGATACGCAGTATTTT. Translating gives CASSGERATDTQYF.

The J gene is TRBJ1-1, the V gene TRBV9, with D uncertain. The CDR3 spans 13 residues. Trimming pared 3 bases from V and 4 bases from J, leaving 10 bases between. Germline lookup yields CDR1 SGDLS and CDR2 YYNGEE. DNA for the CDR3: TGTGCCAGCAGCGGGAACCCGGGCACTGAAGCTTTCTTT. Translated: CASSGNPGTEAFF.

The chain uses TRBV5-1 and TRBJ1-2; TRBD1 matches at 7 bases. The CDR3 runs to 12 residues. The J segment lost 6 bases and the V segment lost 3 bases, leaving 2 bases of the junction unmatched. Germline CDR1 and CDR2: SGHRS and YFSETQ. This CDR3 is CASSYRGDGYTF. CDR3 nucleotides: TGCGCCAGCAGCTACAGGGGCGATGGCTACACCTTC.

The genes are TRBV2 and TRBJ2-3; no clear D. This CDR3 has 12 amino acids. Germline CDR1 SNHLY, CDR2 FYNNEI. The V end was cut by 8 bases, the J end by 5 bases, with 11 bases between. CDR3 nucleotide sequence: TGTGCCAGCTCAAAGGGCCAAGATACGCAGTATTTT. Protein product: CASSKGQDTQYF.

CDR3 residues: CASNRIAGLPGNEQFF. Here the CDR3 DNA reads TGTGCCAGCAATAGGATAGCGGGTCTACCTGGCAATGAGCAGTTCTTC. V usage is TRBV6-6 and J usage is TRBJ2-1, with 7 bases aligning to TRBD2. Germline loops: CDR1 MNHNY, CDR2 SVGAGI (reference sequence). The CDR3 length is 16 residues. The V and J ends lost 7 bases and 6 bases, in that order; junction bases with no gene match: 15.

This chain joins TRBV5-1 and TRBJ2-7; no clear D. In germline, CDR1 is SGHRS, CDR2 YFSETQ. The CDR3 is 12 amino acids. The ends were cut back, 2 bases at V and 6 bases at J, with 9 bases in the middle. The CDR3 is CASSFESGEQYF. DNA of the CDR3: TGCGCCAGCAGCTTCGAATCGGGCGAGCAGTACTTC.

The chain joins TRBV27 to TRBJ2-1, with 13 bases lining up with TRBD2. Germline trimming cut 5 bases from V and 0 bases from J; bases unmatched to any gene: 19. CDR3 length equals 22 residues. Per the germline V gene, CDR1 is MNHEY and CDR2 is SMNVEV (reference sequence). CDR3 region: CASSIKGPFGLAGENSYNEQFF. The CDR3, as DNA: TGTGCCAGCAGTATAAAAGGCCCCTTCGGACTAGCGGGAGAGAACTCCTACAATGAGCAGTTCTTC.

A remark on this clone: Mismatch with germline at one junction end may stem from a read error. This chain joins TRBV7-8 and TRBJ1-5, with unresolved D. Germline CDR1 and CDR2: SGHVS and FQNEAQ. The CDR3 extends over 14 amino acids. The DNA for the CDR3 is TGTGCCAGCACCTTAGGAGTGGGCAATCAGCCCCAGCATTTT. This codes for CASTLGVGNQPQHF.

This chain connects TRBV10-3 to TRBJ2-1, with 10 bases identical to TRBD2. V dropped 2 bases and J dropped 7; count of bases not matched to a gene: 8. Germline CDR1 and CDR2: ENHRY and SYGVKD. The CDR3 consists of 16 residues. CDR3 nucleotide sequence: TGTGCCATCAGTGAGACTAGCGGGGCCCCTCGGAATGAGCAGTTCTTC. Translating it yields CAISETSGAPRNEQFF.

As to this clone: At the DNA level, this CDR3 is encoded by other sequences in the same sample as well. The V gene is TRBV27, the J gene TRBJ2-1, with D unclear. The V end lost 0 bases, the J end lost 2 bases, and 11 bases lay between the germline ends. The CDR3 is 16 residues long. CDR1 and CDR2 from the germline V gene are MNHEY and SMNVEV (reference sequence). CDR3 sequence: CASSLSDDPTYNEQFF. The CDR3 DNA reads TGTGCCAGCAGTTTATCGGACGACCCGACCTACAATGAGCAGTTCTTC.

The V and J genes are TRBV28 and TRBJ2-3; 13 bases are a match to TRBD2. Per the germline V gene, CDR1 is MDHEN and CDR2 is SYDVKM. The CDR3 is 15 residues long. J was trimmed by 8 bases and V by 3 bases; bases with no gene match: 5. CDR3 region: CASSLGGLAGLTQYF. The CDR3 DNA reads as TGTGCCAGCAGTTTGGGGGGACTAGCGGGGCTTACGCAGTATTTT.

The J gene is TRBJ1-2, the V gene TRBV28; 7 bases align to TRBD1. The CDR3 is 14 residues long. CDR1 is MDHEN and CDR2 is SYDVKM in the germline V gene. V was clipped by 3 bases and J by 5 bases; unmatched bases: 6. The CDR3 here is CASSFLTGQYGYTF. DNA for the CDR3: TGTGCCAGCAGTTTTTTGACAGGGCAATATGGCTACACCTTC.

Turning to this clone: Other DNA sequences in this specimen translate into the identical CDR3. J is TRBJ1-1 and V is TRBV2; D unresolved. Germline V lookup: CDR1 SNHLY, CDR2 FYNNEI. Between the trimmed V and J ends, which lost 6 bases and 0 bases, there was a span of 8 bases. The CDR3 has 13 amino acids. The CDR3: CASRGNMNTEAFF. In DNA form, the CDR3 reads TGTGCCAGCAGGGGAAACATGAACACTGAAGCTTTCTTT.

The chain recombines TRBV7-9 with TRBJ2-1; 9 positions match TRBD1. The CDR3 contains 17 residues. CDR1 and CDR2 (germline): SEHNR, FQNEAQ (reference sequence). Trimming removed 3 bases from V and 6 bases from J; junction bases left unmatched: 12. DNA of the CDR3: TGTGCCAGCAGCTTGGGGGACAGGGAAACGCGGAGCAATGAGCAGTTCTTC. It specifies CASSLGDRETRSNEQFF.

The V call is TRBV14, the J call TRBJ2-2; 14 bases are a match to TRBD2. The CDR3 consists of 20 residues. Germline lookup yields CDR1 SGHDN and CDR2 FVKESK. Germline trimming cut 0 bases from V and 6 bases from J; bases unmatched to any gene: 12. CDR3 amino acids: CASSQDRAGTSGRLSGELFF. The CDR3 DNA sequence: TGTGCCAGCAGCCAAGATCGGGCCGGGACTAGCGGGAGATTGTCCGGGGAGCTGTTTTTT.

The rearrangement links TRBV28 to TRBJ2-1; 10 nucleotides match TRBD2. V lost 3 bases and J lost 7; bases outside the gene matches: 15. The CDR3 is 18 residues long. Per the germline V gene, CDR1 is MDHEN and CDR2 is SYDVKM. The CDR3 protein is CASSFSSGSESSQNEQFF. CDR3 in DNA: TGTGCCAGCAGTTTTTCTAGCGGGAGCGAGAGCTCCCAGAATGAGCAGTTCTTC.

The V call is TRBV6-1, the J call TRBJ1-5; D gene uncertain. V lost 0 bases and J lost 5, with 8 bases in between. This CDR3 is 14 amino acids long. CDR1 and CDR2 from the germline V gene are MNHNS and SASEGT. The chain's CDR3 is CASSEARGYQPQHF. DNA of the CDR3: TGTGCCAGCAGTGAAGCGCGCGGGTATCAGCCCCAGCATTTT.

As DNA, the CDR3 is TGTGCCAGCAGTCTCCTTAATAGCGGGGAGCAGTTCTTC. Its translation is CASSLLNSGEQFF. The chain joins TRBV27 to TRBJ2-1, with 7 bases fitting TRBD2. Trimming cost V 5 bases and J 10 bases; bases outside gene matches: 8. The length of the CDR3 is 13 residues. The germline CDR1 and CDR2 sequences are MNHEY and SMNVEV (reference sequence).

The rearrangement joins TRBV7-2 to TRBJ2-2, with D perhaps matching TRBD2 (5 bases). CDR3 length equals 15 residues. The germline V gene encodes CDR1 SGHTA and CDR2 FQGNSA. Between the trimmed V and J ends, which lost 1 base and 6 bases, there was a span of 12 bases. CDR3 in amino acids: CASSLGGLLAGELFF. CDR3 coding DNA: TGTGCCAGCAGCTTAGGCGGACTTCTCGCCGGGGAGCTGTTTTTT.